These 15 T cell receptor beta chains share one sample of origin, sequenced in a study of blood T cells in healthy people across ages. PCR was performed a second time for about 7 to 12 cycles using a sample-barcoded 5' primer and a J-beta primer mix. Via MiXCR, TCRdb re-called the 5' RACE reads, giving one row per CDR3 protein. The sample records roughly 700,000 distinct CDR3 sequences, about half being singletons. Source material: blood. The receptor source for this set is a woman aged 55-70 years in good health.

The J gene is TRBJ2-5, the V gene TRBV30; 8 bases align to TRBD1. Near its end, the DNA agrees better with TRBJ2-7, so the J call may be wrong. Germline CDR1 and CDR2: GTSNPN and SVGIG (reference sequence). The CDR3 runs 14 residues. In DNA, the CDR3 is TGTGCCTGGAGTTCTGGACAGGGATTATCCGAGCAGTACTTC. Protein sequence: CAWSSGQGLSEQYF.

The V and J genes are TRBV7-2 and TRBJ2-7; a possible D gene is TRBD2 (6 bases). V was clipped by 5 bases and J by 4 bases, with 12 bases between them. The CDR3 contains 13 residues. Germline lookup yields CDR1 SGHTA and CDR2 FQGNSA. The DNA for the CDR3 is TGTGCCAGCAGCCGCCCAGGGAGGTACGAGCAGTACTTC. Amino acids: CASSRPGRYEQYF.

The CDR3 sequence: CASSLLAGFEQYF. CDR3 sequence (DNA): TGTGCCAGCAGTTTACTGGCAGGGTTCGAGCAGTACTTC. The gene calls are TRBV28 and TRBJ2-7, with D maybe TRBD1 (5 bases). V lost 2 bases and J 6 bases, leaving 11 bases between the germline ends. Germline assignment: CDR1 MDHEN and CDR2 SYDVKM. This CDR3 contains 13 residues.

The chain carries TRBV28 and TRBJ2-3; weak D call: TRBD2 (5 bases). CDR1 and CDR2 from the germline V gene are MDHEN and SYDVKM. Trimming pared 4 bases from V and 0 bases from J, leaving 14 bases between. The CDR3 is 16 amino acids. The CDR3 DNA sequence: TGTGCCAGCAGTTCACTCACAGCGGCTAGCACAGATACGCAGTATTTT. Translation: CASSSLTAASTDTQYF.

In this sample, this clonotype turned up once. The CDR3 protein is CATTLAGGRSEQFF. CDR3 coding DNA: TGTGCCACTACGCTAGCGGGAGGGCGGAGTGAGCAGTTCTTC. V and J are TRBV28 and TRBJ2-1; 12 bases map to TRBD2. Per germline, CDR1 MDHEN and CDR2 SYDVKM. The CDR3 consists of 14 residues. V lost 10 bases and J lost 9; bases outside the gene matches: 10.

The chain employs TRBV12-3 or TRBV12-4 and TRBJ2-5; TRBD2 matches 8 bases. The CDR3 has 14 amino acids. V was clipped by 2 bases and J by 5 bases; unmatched bases: 4. CDR3 loop: CASSLIAGFETQYF. DNA of the CDR3: TGTGCCAGCAGTTTAATAGCGGGATTCGAGACCCAGTACTTC.

The chain recombines TRBV28 with TRBJ2-7; TRBD1 might be the D (6 bases). Trimming shortened V by 5 bases and J by 5 bases, and 10 bases separated the two germline ends. The CDR3 is 12 residues long. CDR1 is MDHEN and CDR2 is SYDVKM in the germline V gene. CDR3 nucleotide sequence: TGTGCCAGCAGTCTTAACAGGGACGAGCAGTACTTC. Its protein product is CASSLNRDEQYF.

J is TRBJ2-7 and V is TRBV3-1; 11 positions agree with TRBD1. The CDR3 is made up of 14 amino acids. The ends lost 5 bases at V and 6 bases at J; junction bases unmatched: 6. Germline CDR1 and CDR2: LGHDT and YNNKEL (reference sequence). The CDR3 is CASSGTGGTCEQYF. The DNA of the CDR3 is TGTGCCAGCAGCGGGACAGGGGGAACCTGCGAGCAGTACTTC.

This clonotype was counted a few times. This chain uses TRBV7-2 with TRBJ2-4, with 13 nucleotides matching TRBD2. The CDR3 length is 18 residues. V was pared by 1 base and J by 9 bases, with 12 bases of the junction left unmatched. The germline gives CDR1 SGHTA, CDR2 FQGNSA. This CDR3 is CASSLVGRTSGRRGIQYF. CDR3 nucleotides: TGTGCCAGCAGCTTAGTAGGGAGGACTAGCGGGAGAAGGGGCATTCAGTACTTC.

This chain joins TRBV6-2 or TRBV6-3 and TRBJ2-1; D is perhaps TRBD2 (5 bases). The CDR3 has 14 amino acids. Trimming removed 6 bases from V and 0 bases from J, with 9 bases in between. Germline V gives CDR1 MNHEY, CDR2 SVGEGT. The CDR3 loop reads CASRRRSSYNEQFF. CDR3 bases: TGTGCCAGCAGAAGGAGGAGCTCCTACAATGAGCAGTTCTTC.

J is TRBJ2-5 and V is TRBV6-2 or TRBV6-3; D call uncertain. The CDR3 sequence is 15 residues long. Trimming left V 8 bases short and J 11 bases short, with 27 bases between. Germline loops: CDR1 MNHEY, CDR2 SVGEGT. The CDR3 loop is CASGSGGRGSYEQYF. The CDR3 DNA reads as TGTGCCAGCGGGTCCGGTGGGCGCGGATCCTATGAGCAGTACTTC.

This clonotype is a singleton in its sample. The chain links TRBV6-5 to TRBJ2-4; D might be TRBD1 (5 bases). The J call is in doubt because the DNA end fits TRBJ2-7 better. In germline, CDR1 is MNHEY, CDR2 SVGAGI. The CDR3 has 14 residues. The CDR3, as DNA: TGTGCCAGCAGACAGATGACAGCTACCTACGAGCAGTACTTC. Translated: CASRQMTATYEQYF.

The chain uses TRBV28 and TRBJ1-6; 7 nucleotides align to TRBD1. Per the germline V gene, CDR1 is MDHEN and CDR2 is SYDVKM. The V segment lost 6 bases and the J segment 9 bases; nucleotides outside the gene matches: 8. The CDR3 is 14 amino acids. The chain's CDR3 is CASSPPGQFSPLHF. The CDR3 bases are TGTGCCAGCAGCCCCCCGGGACAGTTTTCACCCCTCCACTTT.

V is TRBV12-3 or TRBV12-4 and J is TRBJ2-1; D unresolved. The CDR3 consists of 17 residues. V lost 3 bases to trimming and J lost 0 bases, with 15 bases between them. The CDR3: CASSFAEVLSSYNEQFF. The CDR3 nucleotides are TGTGCCAGCAGTTTTGCGGAAGTGTTAAGCTCCTACAATGAGCAGTTCTTC.

This clonotype was picked up a small number of times. The V and J genes are TRBV5-1 and TRBJ2-1; D perhaps matches TRBD1 (6 bases). The CDR3 contains 16 residues. CDR1 is SGHRS and CDR2 is YFSETQ in the germline V gene. V was clipped by 4 bases and J by 2 bases, with 16 bases between them. For the CDR3, the DNA is TGCGCCAGCAGCCCCGACCAGTCAGGGGCCTACAATGAGCAGTTCTTC. Protein product: CASSPDQSGAYNEQFF. Combining the CDR3 with reference TRBV5-1 and TRBJ2-1 gives the whole variable domain KAGVTQTPRYLIKTRGQQVTLSCSPISGHRSVSWYQQTPGQGLQFLFEYFSETQRNKGNFPGRFSGRQFSNSRSEMNVSTLELGDSALYLCASSPDQSGAYNEQFFGPGTRLTVL.